The 31 T cell receptor beta chains below were found in one sample sequenced in a study of T cell repertoires in cytomegalovirus infection. TCRdb fed the reads into MiXCR, producing one record per CDR3 protein. This table holds more than 150,000 distinct CDR3 sequences, under 30% found once. The sample comprised PBMCs. The receptor set was obtained from a human donor in good health (CMV status not recorded). Some clones in this sample may be carry-over from other donors' samples.

The J gene is TRBJ1-2, the V gene TRBV20-1, with D maybe TRBD1 (5 bases). CDR3 size: 13 residues. V lost 0 bases and J lost 8, with 13 bases in between. Looked up from germline, CDR1 is DFQATT and CDR2 is SNEGSKA (reference sequence). CDR3: CSARDREGLGYTF. DNA of the CDR3: TGCAGTGCTAGAGACAGGGAGGGTCTCGGCTACACCTTC.

This clonotype was seen ten or more times. The chain has TRBV27 and TRBJ2-5; D may be TRBD2 (6 bases). Germline CDR1 reads MNHEY; CDR2 reads SMNVEV (reference sequence). This CDR3 has 17 residues. The V end was cut by 4 bases, the J end by 5 bases, with 23 bases between. This CDR3 is CASSSLLGASGAETQYF. CDR3 in DNA: TGTGCCAGCAGTTCCCTCCTGGGCGCTTCGGGAGCCGAGACCCAGTACTTC.

In this sample, this clonotype turned up a few times. The chain combines TRBV7-2 with TRBJ2-7; D unresolved. The CDR3 loop spans 14 amino acids. CDR1 is SGHTA, CDR2 FQGNSA, per germline. V was cut by 5 bases and J by 0 bases, with 11 bases left in between. The CDR3 sequence is CASSLIRSSYEQYF. CDR3 DNA: TGTGCCAGCAGCCTGATACGGAGCTCCTACGAGCAGTACTTC.

This clonotype was recorded a few times. The chain employs TRBV29-1 and TRBJ2-2, with D uncertain. Trimming shortened V by 4 bases and J by 3 bases, and 12 bases separated the two germline ends. The germline V gene encodes CDR1 SQVTM and CDR2 ANQGSEA. CDR3 size: 14 residues. The CDR3 spells CSVGSTLYTGELFF. CDR3 bases: TGCAGCGTTGGGAGTACTCTTTACACCGGGGAGCTGTTTTTT.

V is TRBV6-4 and J is TRBJ2-1; the match to TRBD2 covers 7 bases. The trim removed 2 bases at V and 1 base at J, leaving 2 bases unmatched. The CDR3 sequence is 15 residues long. Germline CDR1 reads MRHNA; CDR2 reads SNTAGT. The CDR3 DNA reads as TGTGCCAGCAGTGACGGGGGGGAGTCCTACAATGAGCAGTTCTTC. Its protein product is CASSDGGESYNEQFF.

This rearrangement joins TRBV19 to TRBJ2-7, with 8 bases that match TRBD1. V dropped 6 bases and J dropped 6; count of bases not matched to a gene: 7. Germline loops: CDR1 LNHDA, CDR2 SQIVND (reference sequence). This CDR3 comprises 13 residues. The CDR3 is CASSPTGGREQYF. In DNA, the CDR3 is TGTGCCAGTAGCCCCACAGGGGGGCGCGAGCAGTACTTC. Complete variable domain (other parts from reference TRBV19 and TRBJ2-7): DGGITQSPKYLFRKEGQNVTLSCEQNLNHDAMYWYRQDPGQGLRLIYYSQIVNDFQKGDIAEGYSVSREKKESFPLTVTSAQKNPTAFYLCASSPTGGREQYFGPGTRLTVT.

Here the CDR3 reads CASSLMFEGRVDEQYF. DNA for the CDR3: TGTGCCAGCAGCTTGATGTTTGAGGGCAGGGTGGACGAGCAGTACTTC. The chain links TRBV5-6 to TRBJ2-7; either TRBD1 or TRBD2 may fit D (5 bases each). Germline-derived CDR1 and CDR2 are SGHDT and YYEEEE. V gave up 1 base and J gave up 5 bases, with 19 bases separating them. The CDR3 is 16 residues long.

The chain combines TRBV5-1 with TRBJ2-1; 7 nucleotides agree with TRBD2. V was clipped by 0 bases and J by 2 bases; unmatched bases: 5. Germline CDR1 SGHRS, CDR2 YFSETQ. CDR3 length: 16 amino acids. The CDR3 here is CASSLGGGETYNEQFF. CDR3 DNA sequence: TGCGCCAGCAGCTTGGGGGGAGGGGAGACCTACAATGAGCAGTTCTTC.

In its sample, this clonotype was seen a few times. The chain has TRBV7-2 and TRBJ2-2; D ambiguous. V shed 1 base and J shed 4 bases, with 7 bases lying between them. The germline gives CDR1 SGHTA, CDR2 FQGNSA. The CDR3 totals 14 residues. The CDR3 region has the DNA TGTGCCAGCAGCTTAGATGGCAGCACCGGGGAGCTGTTTTTT. Translation: CASSLDGSTGELFF.

V is TRBV20-1 and J is TRBJ1-5; D unresolved. This CDR3 comprises 17 residues. Trimming took 0 bases from V and 5 from J, leaving 20 bases between them. The germline V gene encodes CDR1 DFQATT and CDR2 SNEGSKA (reference sequence). For the CDR3, the DNA is TGCAGTGCTAGAGATTTTCGACTGACCCGGGGAGATCAGCCCCAGCATTTT. Its translation: CSARDFRLTRGDQPQHF.

Only a few counts were recorded for this clonotype. This sequence joins TRBV12-5 and TRBJ1-1, with 10 nucleotides matching TRBD1. The CDR3 sequence is 16 residues long. Germline CDR1 LGHNT, CDR2 FRNRAP. Trimming cost V 3 bases and J 0 bases; bases outside gene matches: 4. CDR3 loop: CASGLGDRGLNTEAFF. CDR3 nucleotides: TGTGCTAGTGGTTTAGGGGACAGGGGCCTGAACACTGAAGCTTTCTTT.

The chain has TRBV7-1 and TRBJ2-1, with 10 nucleotides matching TRBD2. TRBV7-1 carries the ORF label, with uncertain function. The CDR3 has 16 residues. Trimming at V came to 5 bases and at J to 10 bases, leaving 14 bases not matched to a gene. The CDR3 sequence is CASSPSGGAGIGEQFF. The CDR3 region has the DNA TGTGCCAGCAGCCCAAGCGGGGGGGCTGGAATTGGAGAGCAGTTCTTC.

The CDR3 loop is CASSKEPGTPAFF. For the CDR3, the DNA is TGTGCCAGCAGTAAAGAGCCGGGGACTCCAGCTTTCTTT. The V call is TRBV6-1, the J call TRBJ1-1, with TRBD1 as a possible D gene (5 bases). Trimming shortened V by 5 bases and J by 10 bases, and 17 bases separated the two germline ends. Per the germline V gene, CDR1 is MNHNS and CDR2 is SASEGT. The CDR3 totals 13 residues.

This clonotype occurred once. The V gene is TRBV11-3, the J gene TRBJ2-1; possibly TRBD2 for D (5 bases). V dropped 1 base and J dropped 10 bases, with 14 bases sitting between them. This CDR3 is built from 14 residues. Germline loops: CDR1 SGHNT, CDR2 YENEEA. The CDR3 DNA reads as TGTGCCAGCAGCTTAGGGGCTAGCCCCCAGGAGCAGTTCTTC. Residues: CASSLGASPQEQFF.

The table lists this clonotype with many counts. Written as DNA, the CDR3 is TGCAGCGTTGCGGACGGGGTGATCGGCAATCAGCCCCAGCATTTT. Its protein is CSVADGVIGNQPQHF. This chain connects TRBV29-1 to TRBJ1-5; no definite D call. This CDR3 has 15 residues. The V gene lost 4 bases and the J gene lost 2 bases, with 15 bases spanning the gap. Germline CDR1 reads SQVTM; CDR2 reads ANQGSEA.

This clonotype was observed a few times. V and J are TRBV9 and TRBJ1-1; D not certain. Germline lookup yields CDR1 SGDLS and CDR2 YYNGEE. The V end lost 0 bases, the J end lost 1 base, and 13 bases lay between the germline ends. This CDR3 comprises 16 residues. The CDR3 spells CASSVGWAGKNTEAFF. The DNA for the CDR3 is TGTGCCAGCAGCGTAGGATGGGCCGGAAAGAACACTGAAGCTTTCTTT. Full variable domain (rest looked up from reference TRBV9 and TRBJ1-1): DSGVTQTPKHLITATGQRVTLRCSPRSGDLSVYWYQQSLDQGLQFLIQYYNGEERAKGNILERFSAQQFPDLHSELNLSSLELGDSALYFCASSVGWAGKNTEAFFGQGTRLTVV.

CDR3 nucleotide sequence: TGTGCCAGCGGGCGGATTAATGAAAAACTGTTTTTT. It yields the protein CASGRINEKLFF. The rearrangement links TRBV2 to TRBJ1-4, with unresolved D. The V gene lost 8 bases and the J gene lost 4 bases, with 8 bases spanning the gap. Germline V lookup: CDR1 SNHLY, CDR2 FYNNEI. This CDR3 contains 12 residues.

V is TRBV15 and J is TRBJ1-2; D unclear. This CDR3 contains 14 residues. With 0 bases removed from V and 5 bases from J, the gap between germline ends came to 10 bases. Germline V CDR1 and CDR2: LNHNV, YYDKDF (reference sequence). In DNA, the CDR3 is TGTGCCACCAGCAGAGATCAAACGGGATATGGCTACACCTTC. Its translation is CATSRDQTGYGYTF.

This clonotype was seen a few times. The rearrangement links TRBV11-2 to TRBJ2-1; 10 bases are shared with TRBD2. CDR3 size: 16 residues. CDR1 and CDR2 (germline): SGHAT, FQNNGV. Germline trimming cut 3 bases from V and 5 bases from J; bases unmatched to any gene: 7. CDR3 in amino acids: CASSFSGGEVDNEQFF. The DNA for the CDR3 is TGTGCCAGCAGCTTCAGCGGGGGGGAGGTTGACAATGAGCAGTTCTTC.

This clonotype occurred a few times. The J gene is TRBJ2-7, the V gene TRBV6-6; 8 bases are a match to TRBD1. The CDR3 is 20 residues long. Germline V gene lookup returns CDR1 MNHNY and CDR2 SVGAGI (reference sequence). The V and J ends lost 4 bases and 2 bases, in that order; junction bases with no gene match: 22. CDR3 in DNA: TGTGCCAGCAGTTCCCTGCGCGACCTGAGGGGAGACAGGGGAACCTACGAGCAGTACTTC. Its protein product is CASSSLRDLRGDRGTYEQYF.

The chain joins TRBV12-3 or TRBV12-4 to TRBJ1-1, with D uncertain. V dropped 6 bases and J dropped 5 bases, with 13 bases sitting between them. CDR3 length: 13 amino acids. CDR3 region: CASSRPAATEAFF. The CDR3 DNA sequence: TGTGCCAGCAGCCGCCCGGCGGCAACTGAAGCTTTCTTT.

The gene calls are TRBV27 and TRBJ2-5, with D perhaps TRBD2 (5 bases). The CDR3 is 13 amino acids. V shed 4 bases and J shed 7 bases, with 13 bases lying between them. From germline, CDR1 is MNHEY and CDR2 SMNVEV (reference sequence). CDR3 amino acids: CASSYLQRGTQYF. CDR3 DNA: TGTGCCAGCAGTTACTTACAACGGGGGACCCAGTACTTC.

This clonotype was counted ten times or more. This chain joins TRBV7-8 and TRBJ1-1; 7 nucleotides agree with TRBD1. The CDR3 consists of 18 residues. V trimming: 1 base; J trimming: 3 bases; junction bases outside the gene matches: 14. In germline, CDR1 is SGHVS, CDR2 FQNEAQ. The CDR3 DNA reads TGTGCCAGCAGCTTAGATAGAGGCAGGGGGTTTAGGGACACTGAAGCTTTCTTT. This gives the protein CASSLDRGRGFRDTEAFF.

This clonotype was seen a handful of times. The chain links TRBV7-2 to TRBJ2-6, with D perhaps assigned TRBD1 or TRBD2 (6 bases each). CDR1 is SGHTA, CDR2 FQGNSA, per germline. The germline V and J ends were trimmed by 6 bases and 2 bases, with 17 bases remaining between them. This CDR3 is built from 17 residues. The CDR3 bases are TGTGCCAGCAGGGGAGGTCTGGGGGCGCCTGGGGCCAACGTCCTGACTTTC. Translated, it gives CASRGGLGAPGANVLTF.

The sample holds a few counts of this clonotype. The gene calls are TRBV7-8 and TRBJ1-3, with TRBD1 matching over 7 bases. There are 16 residues in the CDR3. V was pared by 5 bases and J by 0 bases, with 7 bases of the junction left unmatched. CDR1 and CDR2 from the germline V gene are SGHVS and FQNEAQ. The CDR3 sequence: CASSGGQDYSGNTIYF. CDR3 nucleotides: TGTGCCAGCAGCGGTGGACAGGATTACTCTGGAAACACCATATATTTT.

V and J are TRBV6-2 or TRBV6-3 and TRBJ1-5; D not certain. The V gene's germline CDR1 is MNHEY and CDR2 SVGEGT. The CDR3 consists of 12 residues. V was pared by 5 bases and J by 1 base, with 3 bases between. In DNA, the CDR3 is TGTGCCAGCAGTACGAGCAATCAGCCCCAGCATTTT. This sequence encodes CASSTSNQPQHF.

The chain links TRBV7-2 to TRBJ1-5; D call uncertain. V was clipped by 3 bases and J by 1 base, with 7 bases between them. The CDR3 length is 14 residues. Germline CDR1 and CDR2: SGHTA and FQGNSA. CDR3 residues: CASSLQPSNQPQHF. The CDR3 coding sequence is TGTGCCAGCAGCTTGCAACCGAGCAATCAGCCCCAGCATTTT. Looking up the rest from reference TRBV7-2 and TRBJ1-5 gives the full variable domain: GAGVSQSPSNKVTEKGKDVELRCDPISGHTALYWYRQSLGQGLEFLIYFQGNSAPDKSGLPSDRFSAERTGGSVSTLTIQRTQQEDSAVYLCASSLQPSNQPQHFGDGTRLSIL.

The V gene is TRBV7-2, the J gene TRBJ2-5; D perhaps matches TRBD2 (5 bases). Germline CDR1 and CDR2: SGHTA and FQGNSA. V lost 6 bases and J lost 5, with 25 bases in between. The CDR3 is 17 residues long. CDR3 loop: CASSFFLGGGMGETQYF. Here the CDR3 DNA reads TGTGCCAGCAGTTTTTTCTTAGGTGGAGGAATGGGGGAGACCCAGTACTTC.

The V gene is TRBV7-9, the J gene TRBJ1-5; TRBD1 matches at 7 bases. CDR3 size: 15 residues. The germline CDR1 and CDR2 sequences are SEHNR and FQNEAQ (reference sequence). Trimming took 2 bases from V and 6 from J; bases not matched to a gene: 7. CDR3 in DNA: TGTGCCAGCAGCTTAAGCCAGGGGGGAGCTCAGCCCCAGCATTTT. Amino acid sequence: CASSLSQGGAQPQHF.

The chain recombines TRBV5-1 with TRBJ2-5, with TRBD1 identical over 7 bases. V shed 4 bases and J 5 bases; nucleotides not matched to a gene: 5. The V gene's germline CDR1 is SGHRS and CDR2 YFSETQ. The length of the CDR3 is 13 residues. The CDR3 loop is CASSTDRRETQYF. The DNA of the CDR3 is TGCGCCAGCAGCACGGACAGGAGGGAGACCCAGTACTTC.

Worth noting for this clonotype: An end of the junction differs from the germline gene, which may be a read error. V gene TRBV5-4 combines with J gene TRBJ2-5, with 7 bases matching TRBD2. Germline CDR1 is SGHNT and CDR2 is YYREEE (reference sequence). The CDR3 has 15 amino acids. The CDR3 protein is CAGSPGGGEKETQYF. As DNA, the CDR3 is TGTGCCGGCAGCCCGGGCGGGGGAGAAAAAGAGACCCAGTACTTC. The complete variable domain, with remaining parts taken from reference TRBV5-4 and TRBJ2-5, reads ETGVTQSPTHLIKTRGQQVTLRCSSQSGHNTVSWYQQALGQGPQFIFQYYREEENGRGNFPPRFSGLQFPNYSSELNVNALELDDSALYLCAGSPGGGEKETQYFGPGTRLLVL.